Listed here is a single T cell receptor beta chain. The antigen it recognizes is unknown. Base qualities are not recorded, but no much larger clone differs from it by a single base. Library preparation employed PCR. The sample was run on an Illumina HiSeq 2500. To normalize quantification of the TCRbeta repertoire, the TCR libraries were built with molecular barcoding that relied on unique molecular identifiers. The public reads were run again by TCRdb, first through fastp at Q25 and then through MiXCR, and only productive beta chains were kept. Here each entry gathers all rows of one CDR3 protein and keeps the most common genes and DNA. In this sample the table shows a few hundred thousand distinct CDR3 sequences, 25% of which occur a single time. About 2.6% of the sample belongs to the ten largest clones. The source of the sample is a study of T-cell reconstitution after alpha-beta-depleted transplantation in children (dated by TCRdb to the mid-2010s). About the investigation overall: The study quantitatively tracked T-cell immune reconstitution after TCRalphabeta/CD19-depleted allogeneic hematopoietic cell transplantation in children using TCR repertoire profiling. The full study reports these points: Hyperexpanded clone frequencies declined over subsequent months; after one year, T-cell counts and TCRbeta diversity were mostly attributed to newly produced T cells. The high TCRbeta diversity at day 60 in some patients was ascribed to recipient T cells and intrathymic progenitors that had survived conditioning. The apparently early alphabetaT-cell count recovery about two months after transplant was reportedly dependent on only several hundred rapidly expanded clones derived from non-depleted graft cells.

The CDR3 has 16 amino acids, counting the end cysteine and phenylalanine. Only the CDR3 region is kept as DNA, spanning 48 bases read in frame from base 1. V is trimmed back by 11 bases and J by 4 bases, and the junction contains 12 bases that no gene match accounts for. What this sample's treatment or condition label stands for: allogeneic hematopoietic cell transplantation with graft depleted of TCRalphabeta T cells and CD19 B cells. The transplant recipients were children given TCRalphabeta/CD19-depleted allogeneic hematopoietic cell grafts. The chain is assembled from TRBV12-3 or TRBV12-4 and TRBJ2-3; 13 bases in between match TRBD2. Source: PBMCs, taken before TCRalphabeta/CD19-depleted stem cell transplant. The TCR sequence derives from a girl aged 2 to 10 with Fanconi anemia, due to receive a stem cell transplant. The bases read TGTGCCTTCTCCCGACTAGCGGGAGGTATCGCAGATACGCAGTATTTT. It specifies CAFSRLAGGIADTQYF.